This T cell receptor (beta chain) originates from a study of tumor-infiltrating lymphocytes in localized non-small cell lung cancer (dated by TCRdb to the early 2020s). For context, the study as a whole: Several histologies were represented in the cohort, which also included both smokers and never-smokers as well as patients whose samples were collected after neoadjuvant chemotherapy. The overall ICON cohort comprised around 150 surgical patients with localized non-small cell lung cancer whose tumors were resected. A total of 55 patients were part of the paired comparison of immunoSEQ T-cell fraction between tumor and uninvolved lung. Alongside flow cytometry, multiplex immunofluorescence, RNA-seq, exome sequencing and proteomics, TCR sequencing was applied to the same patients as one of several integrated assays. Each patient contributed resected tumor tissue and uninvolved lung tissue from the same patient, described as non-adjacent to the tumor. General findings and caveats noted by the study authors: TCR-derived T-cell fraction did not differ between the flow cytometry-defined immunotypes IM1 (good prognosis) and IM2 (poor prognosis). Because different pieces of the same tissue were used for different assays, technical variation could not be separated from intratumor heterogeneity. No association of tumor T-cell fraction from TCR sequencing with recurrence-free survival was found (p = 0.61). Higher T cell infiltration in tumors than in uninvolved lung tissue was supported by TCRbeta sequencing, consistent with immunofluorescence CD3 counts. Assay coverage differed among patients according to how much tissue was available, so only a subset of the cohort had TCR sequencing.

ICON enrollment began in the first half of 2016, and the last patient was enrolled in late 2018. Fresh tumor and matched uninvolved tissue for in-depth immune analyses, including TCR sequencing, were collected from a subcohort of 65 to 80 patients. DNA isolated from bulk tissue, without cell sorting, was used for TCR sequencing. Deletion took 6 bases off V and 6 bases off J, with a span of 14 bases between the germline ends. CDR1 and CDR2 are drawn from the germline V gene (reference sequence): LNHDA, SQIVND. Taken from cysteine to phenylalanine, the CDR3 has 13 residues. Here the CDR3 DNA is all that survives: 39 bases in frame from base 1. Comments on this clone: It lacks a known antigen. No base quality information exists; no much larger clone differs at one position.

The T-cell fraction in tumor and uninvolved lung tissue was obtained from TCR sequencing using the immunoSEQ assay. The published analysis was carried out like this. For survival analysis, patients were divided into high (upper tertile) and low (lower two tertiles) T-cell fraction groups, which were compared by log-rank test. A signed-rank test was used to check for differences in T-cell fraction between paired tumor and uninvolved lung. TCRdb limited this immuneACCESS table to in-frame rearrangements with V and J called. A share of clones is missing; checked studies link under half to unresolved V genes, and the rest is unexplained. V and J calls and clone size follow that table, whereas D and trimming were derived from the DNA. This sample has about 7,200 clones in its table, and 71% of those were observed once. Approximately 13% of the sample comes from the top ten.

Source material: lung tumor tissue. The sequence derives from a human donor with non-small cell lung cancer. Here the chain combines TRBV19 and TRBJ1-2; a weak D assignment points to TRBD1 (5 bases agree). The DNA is TGTGCCAGTAGAGCAAGGTGGGGGGATGGCTACACCTTC. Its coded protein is CASRARWGDGYTF. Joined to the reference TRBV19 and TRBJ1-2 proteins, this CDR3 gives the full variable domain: DGGITQSPKYLFRKEGQNVTLSCEQNLNHDAMYWYRQDPGQGLRLIYYSQIVNDFQKGDIAEGYSVSREKKESFPLTVTSAQKNPTAFYLCASRARWGDGYTFGSGTRLTVV.